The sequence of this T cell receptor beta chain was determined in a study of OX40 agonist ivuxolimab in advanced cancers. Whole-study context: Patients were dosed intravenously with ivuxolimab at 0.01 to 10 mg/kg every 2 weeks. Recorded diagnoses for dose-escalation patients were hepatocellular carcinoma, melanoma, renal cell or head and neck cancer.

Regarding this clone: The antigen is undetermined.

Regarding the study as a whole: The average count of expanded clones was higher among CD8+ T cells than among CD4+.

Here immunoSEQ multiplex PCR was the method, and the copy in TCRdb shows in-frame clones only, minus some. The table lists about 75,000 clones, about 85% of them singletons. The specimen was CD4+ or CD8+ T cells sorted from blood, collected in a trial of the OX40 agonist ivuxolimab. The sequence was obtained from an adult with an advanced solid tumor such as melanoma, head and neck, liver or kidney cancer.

CDR3 region: CASSQLIAGAGDTQYF. CDR3 in DNA: TGTGCCAGCAGCCAATTAATAGCGGGAGCTGGAGATACGCAGTATTTT. The J gene is TRBJ2-3, the V gene TRBV14; 9 bases are shared with TRBD2. Trimming took 2 bases from V and 5 from J; bases not matched to a gene: 8. CDR3 length: 16 residues. The V gene's germline CDR1 is SGHDN and CDR2 FVKESK. The whole variable domain, filled in from reference TRBV14 and TRBJ2-3, reads EAGVTQFPSHSVIEKGQTVTLRCDPISGHDNLYWYRRVMGKEIKFLLHFVKESKQDESGMPNNRFLAERTGGTYSTLKVQPAELEDSGVYFCASSQLIAGAGDTQYFGPGTRLTVL.